This note documents a single T cell receptor (beta chain) sequence. Its antigen is not identified. This entry comes from a study of OX40 agonist ivuxolimab in advanced cancers. Findings and limits, study-wide: In the expanded peripheral T cells, antigen specificity was never determined. The study observed clonal expansion of CD4+ and CD8+ blood T cells by week 6 at 0.1 to 3.0 mg/kg.

Some clones are missing from TCRdb's copy, which holds only in-frame ones; the method was immunoSEQ multiplex PCR. The table lists about 12,000 clones, 80% of them singletons. V gave up 6 bases and J gave up 5 bases, with 20 bases separating them. Per germline, CDR1 MRHNA and CDR2 SNTAGT. The CDR3 covers 16 residues. Researchers took blood at baseline, on cycle 4 day 1, and on cycle 7 day 1. The chain is built from TRBV6-4 and TRBJ1-5, with a possible D match to TRBD1 (6 bases). The sequence was obtained from an adult with an advanced solid tumor such as melanoma, head and neck, liver or kidney cancer. Source: CD4+ or CD8+ T cells sorted from blood, taken in a trial of the OX40 agonist ivuxolimab. The CDR3 nucleotides are TGTGCCAGCAGACTTGATTTGAGGGGGAGTTATCAGCCCCAGCATTTT. Its translation is CASRLDLRGSYQPQHF.